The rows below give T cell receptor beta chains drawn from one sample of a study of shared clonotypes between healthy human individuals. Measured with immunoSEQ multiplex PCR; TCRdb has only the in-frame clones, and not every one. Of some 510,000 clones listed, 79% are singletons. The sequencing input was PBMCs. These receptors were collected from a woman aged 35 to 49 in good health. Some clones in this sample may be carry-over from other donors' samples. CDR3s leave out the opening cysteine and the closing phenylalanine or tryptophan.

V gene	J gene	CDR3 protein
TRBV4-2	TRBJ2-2	ASSQALAGGPDTGELF
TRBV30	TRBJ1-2	AWGDGSNYGYT
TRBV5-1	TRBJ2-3	ASSEKTGGLGDTQY
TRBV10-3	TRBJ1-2	AISPDARDYGYT
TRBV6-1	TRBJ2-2	ASSDRGLRNTGELF
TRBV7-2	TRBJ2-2	ASSLSLWQNTGELF
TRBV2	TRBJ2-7	ARSQGGTYEQY
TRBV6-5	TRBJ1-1	ASRQEGNTEAF
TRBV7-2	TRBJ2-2	ASSPRQGRYTGGLF
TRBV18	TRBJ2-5	ASSLRTSGSRETQY
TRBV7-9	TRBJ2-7	ASSHTSMGNEQY
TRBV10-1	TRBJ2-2	ASSDPGLADNTGELF
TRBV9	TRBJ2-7	ASSVSGTTYEQY
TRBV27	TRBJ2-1	ASSLFTTGVFLNEQF
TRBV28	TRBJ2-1	ASSFEGRTSGYNEQF
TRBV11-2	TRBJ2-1	ASSLGGVNEQF
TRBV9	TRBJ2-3	ASSHRGTSEPDTQY
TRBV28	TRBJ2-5	ASSLTGGGRTQY
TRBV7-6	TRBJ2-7	ASSLSGQGLSYEQY
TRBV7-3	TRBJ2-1	ASSLTRPSGNHEQF
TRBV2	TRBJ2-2	ASSEWRTGELF
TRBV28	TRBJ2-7	ASRPGLVVYEQY
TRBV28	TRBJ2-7	ASSFRTGLYEQY
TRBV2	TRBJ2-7	ASRDERGGSYEQY
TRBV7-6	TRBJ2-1	ASSSLAGVNEQF
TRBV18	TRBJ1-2	ASSQTGEAALSYGYT
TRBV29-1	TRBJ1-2	SVGGVGYGYT
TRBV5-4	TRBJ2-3	ASSPRRGSGMSDTQY
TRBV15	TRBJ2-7	ATSRDLPGQGYEQY
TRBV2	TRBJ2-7	ASSRLAGGPPYEQY
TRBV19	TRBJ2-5	ASSMRSGTQETQY
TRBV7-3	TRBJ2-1	ASSSTETSGSLDEQF
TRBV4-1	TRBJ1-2	ASSQGRVSNYGYT
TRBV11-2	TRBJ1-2	ASSQEGYGYT
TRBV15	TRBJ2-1	ATSRDLGAFSYNEQF
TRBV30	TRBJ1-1	AWGALAMDTEAF
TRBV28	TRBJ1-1	ASSFSGGTEAF
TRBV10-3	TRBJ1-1	AISEGQTTEAF
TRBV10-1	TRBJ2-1	ASSSPFLRGLINNEQF
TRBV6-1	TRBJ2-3	ASSDSTGADTQY
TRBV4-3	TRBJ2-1	ASSHTSTGEQF
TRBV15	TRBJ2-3	ATSRDLAARGDTQY
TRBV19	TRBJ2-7	ASSGISGSSYEQY
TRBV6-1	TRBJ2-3	ASTPNLGATDTQY